The T cell receptor beta chain described here comes from a study of CD8+ T cells in alopecia areata. V lost 3 bases and J lost 1, with 6 bases in between. CDR3 size: 13 residues. Germline-derived CDR1 and CDR2 are LGHNA and YNFKEQ. Sequencing templates came from extracted RNA that was reverse transcribed into cDNA. Clones were read by immunoSEQ multiplex PCR, and TCRdb kept only the in-frame ones, dropping some. The sample lists approximately 7,400 clones; roughly 64% were seen once. Points from the study as a whole: Tissue-resident alphabeta T cells belonging to normal skin likewise get sequenced within scalp specimens. Tofacitinib produced a significant decrease in scalp clonality and in expanded CD8+ clones among the top 100.

A word on this clone: The antigen is unknown.

The treatment denotes: oral pan-JAK inhibitor, 5-10 mg twice daily. Samples from alopecia areata patients were lesional scalp punch biopsies and peripheral blood. Sample: skin, taken at week 4, from a patient treated with tofacitinib. This clonotype was sampled from a human donor with alopecia areata. V usage is TRBV4-2 and J usage is TRBJ1-1; D remains ambiguous. The CDR3 coding sequence is TGTGCCAGCAGCCATCGGCGGAACACTGAAGCTTTCTTT. It encodes CASSHRRNTEAFF.